A selection of T cell receptor beta chains follows, all from one sample in a study of tumor and adjacent non-tumor tissue in lung cancer. Each CDR3 protein is one row after TCRdb ran MiXCR on the multiplex PCR reads. The sample has 90,000 to 120,000 distinct CDR3 sequences, 65% seen once. The material sequenced was distant non-tumor lung tissue. All receptors come from a man aged 25 to 40 with non-small cell lung cancer. Each CDR3 is given with its conserved first and last residue.

CDR3aa: CASTKAGFNEKLFF
v_gene: TRBV12-3/TRBV12-4
j_gene: TRBJ1-4

CDR3aa: CASNWVRGYEQYF
v_gene: TRBV12-3/TRBV12-4
j_gene: TRBJ2-7

CDR3aa: CSVIRLNTEAFF
v_gene: TRBV29-1
j_gene: TRBJ1-1

CDR3aa: CASSPSPQGTVQLFF
v_gene: TRBV11-1
j_gene: TRBJ2-2

CDR3aa: CASQLDSWGYEQFF
v_gene: TRBV11-2
j_gene: TRBJ2-1

CDR3aa: CASSYSNVREPQHF
v_gene: TRBV6-5
j_gene: TRBJ1-5

CDR3aa: CAISEHSSYEQYF
v_gene: TRBV10-3
j_gene: TRBJ2-7

CDR3aa: CVSREGFYEQYF
v_gene: TRBV13
j_gene: TRBJ2-7

CDR3aa: CSAREGDIQYF
v_gene: TRBV20-1
j_gene: TRBJ2-4

CDR3aa: CSAREGTGIGTLDKNIQYF
v_gene: TRBV20-1
j_gene: TRBJ2-4

CDR3aa: CSVTHRDHPWNTEAFF
v_gene: TRBV20-1
j_gene: TRBJ1-1

CDR3aa: CVSSQDGTGRAYNEQFF
v_gene: TRBV4-3
j_gene: TRBJ2-1

CDR3aa: CASSPRGRETDTQYF
v_gene: TRBV11-1
j_gene: TRBJ2-3

CDR3aa: CSVEGIAYNEQFF
v_gene: TRBV29-1
j_gene: TRBJ2-1

CDR3aa: CASSESGRLGPQHF
v_gene: TRBV10-1
j_gene: TRBJ1-5

CDR3aa: CTGSPRAALGDTQYF
v_gene: TRBV6-6
j_gene: TRBJ2-3

CDR3aa: CASTREFGGANVLTF
v_gene: TRBV6-1
j_gene: TRBJ2-6

CDR3aa: CASSRRVGTDTQYF
v_gene: TRBV6-2/TRBV6-3
j_gene: TRBJ2-3

CDR3aa: CAGSSPGHRYNEQFF
v_gene: TRBV5-6
j_gene: TRBJ2-1

CDR3aa: CASSLRTTANTRELFF
v_gene: TRBV5-1
j_gene: TRBJ2-2

CDR3aa: CAGSLEGRWWETQYF
v_gene: TRBV11-3
j_gene: TRBJ2-5

CDR3aa: CATSDSDRVGQETQYF
v_gene: TRBV24-1
j_gene: TRBJ2-5

CDR3aa: CASSYRAGANVLTF
v_gene: TRBV6-5
j_gene: TRBJ2-6

CDR3aa: CSALQEIQYF
v_gene: TRBV20-1
j_gene: TRBJ2-5

CDR3aa: CSVEVSGAGQYF
v_gene: TRBV29-1
j_gene: TRBJ2-7

CDR3aa: CTSTDPSVGFYNEQLF
v_gene: TRBV6-6
j_gene: TRBJ2-1

CDR3aa: CSTTMGEQYF
v_gene: TRBV20-1
j_gene: TRBJ2-7

CDR3aa: CASSRSLAGGADTKYF
v_gene: TRBV11-1
j_gene: TRBJ2-3

CDR3aa: CAGSFDRGHGYIF
v_gene: TRBV11-2
j_gene: TRBJ1-2

CDR3aa: CASSQSGTGGEVTIYF
v_gene: TRBV4-1
j_gene: TRBJ1-3

CDR3aa: CASSRAYDRAPYSGGAAETQYF
v_gene: TRBV6-2/TRBV6-3
j_gene: TRBJ2-5

CDR3aa: CASSSGTVDTEAFF
v_gene: TRBV6-6
j_gene: TRBJ1-1

CDR3aa: CASSSTSERNEQLF
v_gene: TRBV7-8
j_gene: TRBJ2-1

CDR3aa: CANSQVEDLGTDTQYF
v_gene: TRBV4-3
j_gene: TRBJ2-3

CDR3aa: CSFRGCEIQYF
v_gene: TRBV20-1
j_gene: TRBJ2-5

CDR3aa: CARREGSSNTQYF
v_gene: TRBV11-2
j_gene: TRBJ2-3

CDR3aa: CPSSQDSSSYNEQFF
v_gene: TRBV4-3
j_gene: TRBJ2-1

CDR3aa: CASSYPGGLGDTQYF
v_gene: TRBV6-5
j_gene: TRBJ2-3

CDR3aa: CASSLALQGSHEQYF
v_gene: TRBV11-1
j_gene: TRBJ2-7

CDR3aa: CSVGGGRQETFSSYNEQFF
v_gene: TRBV29-1
j_gene: TRBJ2-1

CDR3aa: CASSAGTDNEKLFF
v_gene: TRBV7-9
j_gene: TRBJ1-4

CDR3aa: CATSDSRQKQPQHF
v_gene: TRBV24-1
j_gene: TRBJ1-5

CDR3aa: CTAIRTGSSGNTIYF
v_gene: TRBV20-1
j_gene: TRBJ1-3

CDR3aa: CSASARYSYKEQFF
v_gene: TRBV20-1
j_gene: TRBJ2-1

CDR3aa: CASSGQGVQPQHF
v_gene: TRBV6-2/TRBV6-3
j_gene: TRBJ1-5

CDR3aa: CNVDVVGAILGGYTF
v_gene: TRBV29-1
j_gene: TRBJ1-2

CDR3aa: CSARQGGDQPMHF
v_gene: TRBV20-1
j_gene: TRBJ1-5

CDR3aa: CSAEDKIGVNTGELFF
v_gene: TRBV20-1
j_gene: TRBJ2-2

CDR3aa: CSDSPAGKEAQYF
v_gene: TRBV20-1
j_gene: TRBJ2-5

CDR3aa: CASSLGRNTEVFF
v_gene: TRBV6-5
j_gene: TRBJ1-1

CDR3aa: CASSLGGGGPDRQCF
v_gene: TRBV7-9
j_gene: TRBJ2-3